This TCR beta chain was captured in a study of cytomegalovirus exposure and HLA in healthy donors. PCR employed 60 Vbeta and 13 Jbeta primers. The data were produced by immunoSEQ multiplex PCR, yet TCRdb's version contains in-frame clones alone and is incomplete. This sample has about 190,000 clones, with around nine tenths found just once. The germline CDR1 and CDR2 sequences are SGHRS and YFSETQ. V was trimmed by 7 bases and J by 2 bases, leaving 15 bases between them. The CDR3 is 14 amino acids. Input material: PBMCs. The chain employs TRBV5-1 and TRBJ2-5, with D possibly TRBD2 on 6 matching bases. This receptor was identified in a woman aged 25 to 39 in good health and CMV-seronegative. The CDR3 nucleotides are TGCGCCAGCGGCCGGGACTCGAATCAAGAGACCCAGTACTTC. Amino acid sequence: CASGRDSNQETQYF.